These 22 T cell receptor beta chains were sequenced from one sample in a study of early T cells in non-severe SARS-CoV-2 infection. TCRdb itself ran the 5' RACE reads through MiXCR, one entry per CDR3 protein. This table holds 86,000 or so distinct CDR3 sequences, roughly 5.7% found once. Sequenced: whole blood. These receptors originate from an adult who was a healthcare worker with PCR-confirmed SARS-CoV-2 infection or an uninfected control (not recorded which).

This clonotype was observed at least ten times. The chain has TRBV29-1 and TRBJ1-1; D ambiguous. V lost 5 bases and J 1 base, leaving 8 bases between the germline ends. Germline CDR1 reads SQVTM; CDR2 reads ANQGSEA. This CDR3 comprises 12 residues. The CDR3 is CSVKLKNTEAFF. In DNA, the CDR3 is TGCAGCGTTAAACTTAAGAACACTGAAGCTTTCTTT.

This clonotype was seen ten or more times. The chain couples TRBV20-1 to TRBJ2-5; D is unresolved. Trimming shortened V by 6 bases and J by 2 bases, and 13 bases separated the two germline ends. Germline lookup yields CDR1 DFQATT and CDR2 SNEGSKA (reference sequence). CDR3 length: 13 residues. As DNA, the CDR3 is TGCAGTGCCCAGATTACAGCTCAAGAGACCCAGTACTTC. This encodes CSAQITAQETQYF.

This clonotype appeared many times. CDR3 nucleotides: TGTGCCAGCAGCCCCAGGACAGGGTTTGGGTATGGCTACACCTTC. Translating it yields CASSPRTGFGYGYTF. J is TRBJ1-2 and V is TRBV5-6; 8 nucleotides align to TRBD1. Germline CDR1 and CDR2: SGHDT and YYEEEE. Germline trimming cut 4 bases from V and 5 bases from J; bases unmatched to any gene: 10. The CDR3 length is 15 residues.

This clonotype has a count of ten or more. CDR3 in amino acids: CASSRNGGEYEQYF. The CDR3 DNA sequence: TGCGCCAGCAGTCGCAACGGGGGGGAATACGAGCAGTACTTC. The chain combines TRBV23-1 with TRBJ2-7; TRBD2 aligns across 8 bases. TRBV23-1 is assigned to the ORF class and has an uncertain function. Trimming cost V 4 bases and J 4 bases; bases outside gene matches: 6. The CDR3 is made up of 14 amino acids.

This clonotype was counted at least ten times. The chain uses TRBV28 and TRBJ2-4; no reliable D call. The CDR3 has 16 residues. Trimming stripped 7 bases from V and 1 base from J, with 17 bases between. CDR1 and CDR2 from the germline V gene are MDHEN and SYDVKM. This CDR3 reads CASNPTATLAKNIQYF. The CDR3, as DNA: TGTGCCAGCAACCCGACGGCGACATTGGCCAAAAACATTCAGTACTTC.

The chain has TRBV7-6 and TRBJ2-7; D is possibly TRBD1 or TRBD2 (5 bases each). Trimming removed 6 bases at V and 3 bases at J, with 15 bases between. Germline V CDR1 and CDR2: SGHVS, FNYEAQ. The length of the CDR3 is 14 residues. CDR3 bases: TGTGCCAGCAGTGAACGGGGCATCGTCTACGAGCAGTACTTC. It yields the protein CASSERGIVYEQYF.

This clonotype was detected many times. This chain links TRBV28 with TRBJ2-5; 9 bases match TRBD1. With 6 bases clipped from V and 14 bases from J, the junction kept 10 bases outside the gene matches. Germline CDR1 and CDR2: MDHEN and SYDVKM. The CDR3 extends over 12 amino acids. The CDR3 spells CASSPSPGQGYF. The CDR3 nucleotides are TGTGCCAGCAGCCCTTCTCCGGGACAGGGCTACTTC.

The chain has TRBV11-3 and TRBJ2-2; 8 nucleotides align to TRBD1. The V segment lost 5 bases and the J segment 1 base; nucleotides outside the gene matches: 3. Per the germline V gene, CDR1 is SGHNT and CDR2 is YENEEA. The CDR3 runs to 15 residues. The CDR3 DNA reads as TGTGCCAGCAGCACCGGACAGGGGAACACCGGGGAGCTGTTTTTT. This translates into CASSTGQGNTGELFF.

The chain is built from TRBV6-5 and TRBJ2-4; D call uncertain. Germline assignment: CDR1 MNHEY and CDR2 SVGAGI. Trimming stripped 6 bases from V and 0 bases from J, with 9 bases between. The CDR3 extends over 14 amino acids. CDR3 DNA: TGTGCCAGCAGCAGGAGCTTAGCCAAAAACATTCAGTACTTC. Its translation: CASSRSLAKNIQYF.

This clonotype was seen many times. The chain uses TRBV19 and TRBJ2-2; weak D call: TRBD2 (6 bases). V was cut by 4 bases and J by 0 bases, with 12 bases left in between. Germline values: CDR1 LNHDA, CDR2 SQIVND (reference sequence). This CDR3 has 16 amino acids. CDR3 coding DNA: TGTGCCAGTAGTACTCTCGGGACTTCGAACACCGGGGAGCTGTTTTTT. Protein product: CASSTLGTSNTGELFF.

The chain recombines TRBV7-2 with TRBJ1-2, with D hard to call. From germline, CDR1 is SGHTA and CDR2 FQGNSA. The CDR3 length is 16 residues. V lost 1 base and J lost 4, with 16 bases in between. The CDR3 bases are TGTGCCAGCAGCTTAGGACTGGGTACCACGGCCTATGGCTACACCTTC. Encoded protein: CASSLGLGTTAYGYTF.

The chain joins TRBV9 to TRBJ1-1, with D uncertain. V was clipped by 0 bases and J by 1 base, with 7 bases between them. The CDR3 spans 14 residues. The germline CDR1 and CDR2 sequences are SGDLS and YYNGEE. CDR3 DNA: TGTGCCAGCAGCGTAGAAGCAGCGAACACTGAAGCTTTCTTT. This sequence encodes CASSVEAANTEAFF.

This clonotype was observed many times. This sequence joins TRBV20-1 and TRBJ2-3; the match to TRBD1 covers 10 bases. CDR1 is DFQATT, CDR2 SNEGSKA, per germline (reference sequence). The CDR3 contains 17 residues. With V trimmed by 0 bases and J by 2 bases, 8 bases remained unmatched. CDR3 sequence: CSARDLGTGDLTDTQYF. In nucleotides, the CDR3 is TGCAGTGCTAGAGATTTGGGGACAGGGGACCTCACAGATACGCAGTATTTT.

The sample holds a few counts of this clonotype. The chain links TRBV28 to TRBJ2-1; TRBD2 is a possible D gene (5 bases). The V gene's germline CDR1 is MDHEN and CDR2 SYDVKM. V lost 3 bases and J 7 bases, leaving 16 bases between the germline ends. The CDR3 runs to 15 residues. The CDR3 loop is CASSFGPLGVNEQFF. The CDR3 bases are TGTGCCAGCAGTTTTGGCCCTCTCGGGGTTAATGAGCAGTTCTTC.

Only a few counts were recorded for this clonotype. The J gene is TRBJ1-5, the V gene TRBV20-1; 8 nucleotides line up with TRBD1. The ends lost 3 bases at V and 9 bases at J; junction bases unmatched: 7. This CDR3 region has 13 residues. Germline assignment: CDR1 DFQATT and CDR2 SNEGSKA (reference sequence). The CDR3 region is CSASPQGARPQHF. The CDR3, as DNA: TGCAGTGCTAGTCCCCAGGGGGCCAGGCCCCAGCATTTT.

This rearrangement joins TRBV11-2 to TRBJ2-1; 10 bases map to TRBD2. Germline V lookup: CDR1 SGHAT, CDR2 FQNNGV. Unmatched junction bases numbered 15, after V lost 0 bases and J lost 10 bases. CDR3 size: 18 residues. DNA for the CDR3: TGTGCCAGCAGCTTAGATCTTCCAGGACTAGCGGCTCATGGAGAGCAGTTCTTC. It is translated as CASSLDLPGLAAHGEQFF.

This clonotype was counted ten times or more. The genes are TRBV5-4 and TRBJ2-2; D is perhaps TRBD2 (5 bases). Deletions cut 4 bases from V and 1 base from J, with 17 bases between. The CDR3 is 17 amino acids. Per germline, CDR1 SGHNT and CDR2 YYREEE (reference sequence). This CDR3 is CASSRTRTLMNTGELFF. The DNA of the CDR3 is TGTGCCAGCAGCCGAACCCGGACTCTCATGAACACCGGGGAGCTGTTTTTT.

The chain employs TRBV20-1 and TRBJ2-2; 9 positions match TRBD1. With 6 bases clipped from V and 5 bases from J, the junction kept 10 bases outside the gene matches. The CDR3 runs 15 residues. Per the germline V gene, CDR1 is DFQATT and CDR2 is SNEGSKA (reference sequence). The CDR3 region is CSAARRDRVTGELFF. CDR3 bases: TGCAGTGCCGCACGCCGGGACAGGGTGACCGGGGAGCTGTTTTTT.

This chain uses TRBV4-2 with TRBJ2-3, with TRBD2 matching 7 bases. The CDR3 covers 19 residues. J was trimmed by 2 bases and V by 0 bases; bases with no gene match: 14. Germline CDR1 reads LGHNA; CDR2 reads YNFKEQ. The CDR3 coding sequence is TGTGCCAGCAGCCAAGATCGTGTTTTGGCTAGCGGCCACACAGATACGCAGTATTTT. Translation: CASSQDRVLASGHTDTQYF.

The rearrangement joins TRBV12-3 or TRBV12-4 to TRBJ2-7; no firm D call. The CDR3 runs 13 residues. V was shortened by 0 bases and J by 3 bases, with 6 bases between the two germline ends. The CDR3 spells CASSLATNYEQYF. The DNA of the CDR3 is TGTGCCAGCAGTTTAGCGACAAACTACGAGCAGTACTTC.

This clonotype came up a few times. The chain recombines TRBV29-1 with TRBJ2-3; 10 nucleotides match TRBD2. Germline CDR1 and CDR2: SQVTM and ANQGSEA. There are 14 residues in the CDR3. V shed 7 bases and J 4 bases; nucleotides not matched to a gene: 8. CDR3 bases: TGCAGCGGGAAGCGGGGGGGCCAATCAGATACGCAGTATTTT. Amino acids: CSGKRGGQSDTQYF.

The CDR3 DNA follows: TGTGCCAGTGAACAGGGGGGTACTCCTGAAGCTTTCTTT. Encoded protein: CASEQGGTPEAFF. The chain is built from TRBV19 and TRBJ1-1, with 8 bases aligning to TRBD1. Per the germline V gene, CDR1 is LNHDA and CDR2 is SQIVND (reference sequence). The J segment lost 6 bases and the V segment lost 8 bases, leaving 8 bases of the junction unmatched. The CDR3 length is 13 residues.